One sample yielded the 32 T cell receptor beta chains listed below, sequenced in a study of CD8 T cells in Susac syndrome. With random hexamers, reverse transcription was performed on roughly 0.5 to 1 ug of RNA. TCRdb itself ran the immunoSEQ multiplex PCR reads through MiXCR, one entry per CDR3 protein. Seen here are a few hundred thousand distinct CDR3 sequences, more than 80% observed once, and the top ten hold about 0.12%. Sequenced: CD8+ T cells from PBMCs. Receptor source: a human donor with multiple sclerosis.

This rearrangement joins TRBV27 to TRBJ1-6, with no clear D. Between the trimmed V and J ends, which lost 6 bases and 10 bases, there was a span of 16 bases. The CDR3 totals 14 residues. The germline V gene has CDR1 MNHEY and CDR2 SMNVEV (reference sequence). The CDR3 loop is CASSPGQVNSPLHF. The CDR3 DNA follows: TGTGCCAGCAGCCCGGGTCAGGTTAACTCACCCCTCCACTTT.

The rearrangement links TRBV5-1 to TRBJ2-1; D is perhaps TRBD2 (6 bases). This CDR3 spans 22 amino acids. Trimming left V 0 bases short and J 5 bases short, with 33 bases between. The germline V gene encodes CDR1 SGHRS and CDR2 YFSETQ. CDR3 residues: CASSLVGGIRDLLPHANNEQFF. CDR3 coding DNA: TGCGCCAGCAGCTTGGTAGGCGGTATCCGGGACTTACTCCCCCACGCAAACAATGAGCAGTTCTTC. Using reference TRBV5-1 and TRBJ2-1 for the parts outside the CDR3, the full variable domain is KAGVTQTPRYLIKTRGQQVTLSCSPISGHRSVSWYQQTPGQGLQFLFEYFSETQRNKGNFPGRFSGRQFSNSRSEMNVSTLELGDSALYLCASSLVGGIRDLLPHANNEQFFGPGTRLTVL.

The J gene is TRBJ1-3, the V gene TRBV4-1, with D hard to call. The CDR3 covers 15 residues. Germline-derived CDR1 and CDR2 are MGHRA and YSYEKL. Trimming cost V 0 bases and J 4 bases, with 10 bases left between them. This CDR3 reads CASSQEWGAGNTIYF. CDR3 DNA sequence: TGCGCCAGCAGCCAAGAATGGGGTGCCGGAAACACCATATATTTT.

Here the CDR3 DNA reads TGTGCCAGCAGCTTAGTAGGGGAAACAGATACGCAGTATTTT. Translated: CASSLVGETDTQYF. This chain links TRBV7-9 with TRBJ2-3, with D perhaps matching TRBD1 (5 bases). CDR1 is SEHNR, CDR2 FQNEAQ, per germline (reference sequence). The CDR3 consists of 14 residues. The ends were cut back, 1 base at V and 3 bases at J, with 8 bases in the middle.

J is TRBJ2-5 and V is TRBV20-1; no clear D gene. The V end was cut by 1 base, the J end by 3 bases, with 9 bases between. Germline V lookup: CDR1 DFQATT, CDR2 SNEGSKA (reference sequence). The CDR3 is 13 residues long. CDR3 coding DNA: TGCAGTGCTAGAGTAGACCCGGAAGAGACCCAGTACTTC. Translation: CSARVDPEETQYF.

The chain joins TRBV7-9 to TRBJ2-7; 7 bases align to TRBD1. V lost 4 bases and J lost 6; bases outside the gene matches: 3. CDR1 SEHNR and CDR2 FQNEAQ come from the germline V gene (reference sequence). The CDR3 covers 12 residues. CDR3 region: CASSSGQVEQYF. The CDR3 nucleotides read TGTGCCAGCAGCTCCGGACAGGTCGAGCAGTACTTC.

The gene calls are TRBV29-1 and TRBJ2-5; 15 bases are shared with TRBD2. The length of the CDR3 is 18 residues. Trimming removed 6 bases from V and 5 bases from J; junction bases left unmatched: 16. Germline V gene data show CDR1 as SQVTM and CDR2 as ANQGSEA. CDR3: CSVSIWTSGRARGETQYF. Written as DNA, the CDR3 is TGCAGCGTCTCCATCTGGACTAGCGGGAGGGCCAGAGGTGAGACCCAGTACTTC.

This chain joins TRBV12-3 or TRBV12-4 and TRBJ1-2; possibly TRBD1 for D (5 bases). This CDR3 region has 13 residues. V shed 3 bases and J shed 7 bases, with 12 bases lying between them. The CDR3 spells CASSFLRDSGYTF. The CDR3 coding sequence is TGTGCCAGCAGTTTTTTAAGGGACTCTGGCTACACCTTC.

The V and J genes are TRBV10-3 and TRBJ1-4, with 7 bases lining up with TRBD1. CDR1 is ENHRY and CDR2 is SYGVKD in the germline V gene. The CDR3 contains 15 residues. With V trimmed by 4 bases and J by 5 bases, 7 bases remained unmatched. Here the CDR3 reads CAISVTGSPNEKLFF. CDR3 DNA: TGTGCCATCAGTGTGACAGGGTCTCCGAATGAAAAACTGTTTTTT.

The rearrangement joins TRBV28 to TRBJ2-7; D possibly corresponds to TRBD2 (6 bases). The germline V gene encodes CDR1 MDHEN and CDR2 SYDVKM. CDR3 length equals 15 residues. V was trimmed by 3 bases and J by 3 bases, leaving 15 bases between them. The chain's CDR3 is CASSFGRESGYEQYF. The CDR3 DNA follows: TGTGCCAGCAGTTTCGGACGGGAGTCGGGCTACGAGCAGTACTTC.

This chain joins TRBV2 and TRBJ2-7, with TRBD2 identical over 7 bases. From germline, CDR1 is SNHLY and CDR2 FYNNEI. The CDR3 totals 14 residues. After removal of 4 bases from V and 3 bases from J, the junction contained 6 bases not matched to a gene. In nucleotides, the CDR3 is TGTGCCAGCAGTGCTCGCGGGAGCGTCTACGAGCAGTACTTC. It translates to CASSARGSVYEQYF.

This chain connects TRBV25-1 to TRBJ2-6, with 9 bases lining up with TRBD1. J gave up 0 bases and V 3 bases, and 6 bases lay outside the gene matches. The CDR3 sequence is 18 residues long. From germline, CDR1 is MGHDK and CDR2 SYGVNS. CDR3 bases: TGTGCCAGCAGTGACAGGACAGGGGTCTTCTCTGGGGCCAACGTCCTGACTTTC. Protein: CASSDRTGVFSGANVLTF.

V usage is TRBV13 and J usage is TRBJ2-3; D gene unclear. The germline CDR1 and CDR2 sequences are PRHDT and FYEKMQ (reference sequence). Trimming cost V 3 bases and J 4 bases, with 17 bases left between them. There are 16 residues in the CDR3. CDR3 sequence: CASSFFRSVRPDTQYF. As DNA, the CDR3 is TGTGCCAGCAGCTTTTTTCGTTCGGTTCGGCCAGATACGCAGTATTTT.

In its sample, this clonotype was seen once. Here the CDR3 DNA reads TGTGCCAGCAGCCCGTTAGGGGGAGGCTACTACGAGCAGTACTTC. This translates into CASSPLGGGYYEQYF. The V and J genes are TRBV7-2 and TRBJ2-7; D assignment may be TRBD1 or TRBD2 (6 bases each). This CDR3 comprises 15 residues. Trimming took 5 bases from V and 3 from J, leaving 17 bases between them. The germline gives CDR1 SGHTA, CDR2 FQGNSA.

V usage is TRBV6-5 and J usage is TRBJ1-1, with D perhaps TRBD1 (5 bases). This CDR3 region has 13 residues. The germline V gene encodes CDR1 MNHEY and CDR2 SVGAGI. Trimming took 6 bases from V and 7 from J, leaving 15 bases between them. The CDR3 region is CASSRNEQVEAFF. The CDR3 DNA reads TGTGCCAGCAGCCGAAACGAACAGGTTGAAGCTTTCTTT.

This sequence joins TRBV10-1 and TRBJ2-3; 8 bases match TRBD2. V gave up 1 base and J gave up 6 bases; unmatched junction bases: 6. The CDR3 totals 15 residues. Germline CDR1 reads WNHNN; CDR2 reads SYGVQD (reference sequence). The CDR3 is CASSEFREGRDTQYF. The CDR3 DNA is TGCGCCAGCAGTGAGTTCCGGGAGGGCCGGGATACGCAGTATTTT.

This chain links TRBV13 with TRBJ2-3; a weak D match, TRBD1 (6 bases). The length of the CDR3 is 15 residues. V gave up 3 bases and J gave up 2 bases, with 12 bases separating them. Germline CDR1 PRHDT, CDR2 FYEKMQ (reference sequence). This CDR3 is CASSLQGIDTDTQYF. DNA of the CDR3: TGTGCCAGCAGCTTGCAGGGGATCGACACAGATACGCAGTATTTT.

The genes are TRBV6-5 and TRBJ2-1, with 8 bases aligning to TRBD1. With V trimmed by 4 bases and J by 0 bases, 11 bases remained unmatched. The germline V gene encodes CDR1 MNHEY and CDR2 SVGAGI. This CDR3 spans 18 amino acids. This chain's CDR3 is CASSSGTGGSRSYNEQFF. The CDR3 bases are TGTGCCAGCAGTTCAGGGACAGGAGGAAGTCGCTCCTACAATGAGCAGTTCTTC.

The V gene is TRBV14, the J gene TRBJ2-7; TRBD1 or TRBD2 may be the D gene (5 bases each). V was pared by 4 bases and J by 5 bases, with 12 bases between. This CDR3 is built from 13 residues. Germline CDR1 SGHDN, CDR2 FVKESK. In DNA form, the CDR3 reads TGTGCCAGCAGCCCTTATGAGGGGAACGAGCAGTACTTC. This translates into CASSPYEGNEQYF.

A word on this clonotype: At one end the junction does not follow the germline gene, possibly because of a read error. The chain carries TRBV4-1 and TRBJ2-6; 7 bases are shared with TRBD2. CDR1 is MGHRA, CDR2 YSYEKL, per germline. The CDR3 is 20 amino acids. The CDR3 DNA reads as TGCGCCAGCAGCCAAGATGTTTGGCGGGAGAGGCTTTCTGGGGCCAACCTCCTGACTTTC. Encoded protein: CASSQDVWRERLSGANLLTF.

The chain links TRBV5-4 to TRBJ1-4; D uncertain. The V gene lost 0 bases and the J gene lost 4 bases, with 7 bases spanning the gap. Germline CDR1 SGHNT, CDR2 YYREEE (reference sequence). This CDR3 region has 14 residues. DNA of the CDR3: TGTGCCAGCAGCTTGGGACCGGATAATGAAAAACTGTTTTTT. Translated, it gives CASSLGPDNEKLFF. Full variable domain (rest looked up from reference TRBV5-4 and TRBJ1-4): ETGVTQSPTHLIKTRGQQVTLRCSSQSGHNTVSWYQQALGQGPQFIFQYYREEENGRGNFPPRFSGLQFPNYSSELNVNALELDDSALYLCASSLGPDNEKLFFGSGTQLSVL.

This clonotype has more than one count but fewer than ten. The chain has TRBV5-4 and TRBJ2-7; D is ambiguous. The V gene lost 2 bases and the J gene lost 2 bases, with 8 bases spanning the gap. The CDR3 contains 13 residues. Germline V gene sequence: CDR1 SGHNT, CDR2 YYREEE (reference sequence). In DNA form, the CDR3 reads TGTGCCAGCAGCTTTGGCGGTCCCTACGAGCAGTACTTC. Translated, it gives CASSFGGPYEQYF.

This clonotype turned up a few times. The chain combines TRBV7-6 with TRBJ2-2, with no clear D. Germline CDR1 is SGHVS and CDR2 is FNYEAQ. V was clipped by 2 bases and J by 5 bases, with 15 bases between them. The CDR3 loop spans 16 amino acids. CDR3 region: CASSLLASSVTGELFF. In DNA, the CDR3 is TGTGCCAGCAGCTTATTGGCGAGTTCTGTAACCGGGGAGCTGTTTTTT.

The rearrangement uses TRBV5-1 and TRBJ1-3; D possibly corresponds to TRBD1 (5 bases). V shed 0 bases and J shed 4 bases, with 14 bases lying between them. Germline V gene lookup returns CDR1 SGHRS and CDR2 YFSETQ. The CDR3 has 16 amino acids. This CDR3 is CASSLAVAGRGNTIYF. Here the CDR3 DNA reads TGCGCCAGCAGCTTGGCCGTGGCAGGGCGGGGAAACACCATATATTTT.

V gene TRBV27 combines with J gene TRBJ2-7; 9 nucleotides match TRBD2. CDR3 length equals 12 residues. Germline V gene data show CDR1 as MNHEY and CDR2 as SMNVEV (reference sequence). The J segment lost 5 bases and the V segment lost 10 bases, leaving 6 bases of the junction unmatched. The CDR3 sequence: CATSTSGDEQYF. The CDR3 nucleotides read TGTGCCACCTCGACTAGCGGCGACGAGCAGTACTTC.

This chain connects TRBV29-1 to TRBJ1-1, with D possibly TRBD1 on 6 matching bases. CDR3 length: 13 amino acids. V lost 1 base and J 3 bases, leaving 9 bases between the germline ends. CDR1 and CDR2 (germline): SQVTM, ANQGSEA. The CDR3 sequence: CSVEGQEHTEAFF. The CDR3 region has the DNA TGCAGCGTTGAAGGACAGGAACACACTGAAGCTTTCTTT.

V and J are TRBV7-9 and TRBJ1-2; no definite D call. The V end was cut by 2 bases, the J end by 4 bases, with 17 bases between. The germline V gene has CDR1 SEHNR and CDR2 FQNEAQ (reference sequence). The CDR3 runs 16 residues. CDR3 amino acids: CASSLPSLPDIYGYTF. The CDR3 DNA follows: TGTGCCAGCAGCTTACCCTCGTTGCCGGATATCTATGGCTACACCTTC.

This chain joins TRBV29-1 and TRBJ1-2; 7 nucleotides agree with TRBD1. Germline lookup yields CDR1 SQVTM and CDR2 ANQGSEA. The CDR3 covers 12 residues. The V and J ends lost 5 bases and 4 bases, in that order; junction bases with no gene match: 4. The CDR3 DNA reads as TGCAGCGTTCCAGGGGGTGGCTATGGCTACACCTTC. Translated, it gives CSVPGGGYGYTF.

The V and J genes are TRBV28 and TRBJ2-5; D remains unclear. V was pared by 2 bases and J by 1 base, with 8 bases between. Germline assignment: CDR1 MDHEN and CDR2 SYDVKM. The CDR3 contains 14 residues. CDR3 amino acids: CASSLVTPQETQYF. The CDR3 bases are TGTGCCAGCAGTTTAGTCACACCCCAAGAGACCCAGTACTTC.

V is TRBV30 and J is TRBJ2-1, with TRBD2 matching over 7 bases. This CDR3 comprises 15 residues. Germline V CDR1 and CDR2: GTSNPN, SVGIG (reference sequence). After removal of 2 bases from V and 4 bases from J, the junction contained 8 bases not matched to a gene. Here the CDR3 reads CAWSPPGLLYNEQFF. DNA of the CDR3: TGTGCCTGGAGTCCCCCGGGACTACTTTACAATGAGCAGTTCTTC.

The chain links TRBV12-3 or TRBV12-4 to TRBJ2-1; TRBD2 matches at 10 bases. V was pared by 7 bases and J by 0 bases, with 6 bases of the junction left unmatched. The CDR3 runs to 16 residues. DNA for the CDR3: TGTGCCAGCACCCTGACTAGCGGGCACTCCTACAATGAGCAGTTCTTC. Its translation is CASTLTSGHSYNEQFF.

The chain is built from TRBV12-3 or TRBV12-4 and TRBJ2-1; 8 bases are a match to TRBD2. There are 14 residues in the CDR3. Trimming removed 0 bases from V and 8 bases from J; junction bases left unmatched: 3. Here the CDR3 reads CASSLASGVDEQFF. The CDR3 region has the DNA TGTGCCAGCAGTTTAGCTAGCGGGGTCGATGAGCAGTTCTTC.